This TCR beta chain was captured in a study of blood T cell repertoires in COVID-19. Study background: Donors in the United States, Italy and Spain gave samples during acute or convalescent COVID-19. T cells, B-cell-depleted T cells, or PBMCs provided the cDNA or gDNA that served as material.

The ends were cut back, 4 bases at V and 3 bases at J, with 13 bases in the middle. CDR1 SGHTA and CDR2 FQGNSA come from the germline V gene. The CDR3 is 15 amino acids. As originally analysed: Estimated nucleated cell counts came from reference gene primer amplification. The data were produced by immunoSEQ multiplex PCR, yet TCRdb's version contains in-frame clones alone and is incomplete. The V and J calls and clone size are taken from that table; D and trimming were inferred from the DNA. The sample includes about 28,000 clones, about 83% of them seen just once. This TCR was sampled from a human donor in a cohort sampled during active COVID-19. The sample was peripheral blood. This sequence joins TRBV7-2 and TRBJ2-4; a weak D match, TRBD1 (6 bases). The CDR3 loop is CASSSLGGIKNIQYF. The CDR3 DNA reads as TGTGCCAGCAGCTCTCTAGGGGGAATCAAAAACATTCAGTACTTC.